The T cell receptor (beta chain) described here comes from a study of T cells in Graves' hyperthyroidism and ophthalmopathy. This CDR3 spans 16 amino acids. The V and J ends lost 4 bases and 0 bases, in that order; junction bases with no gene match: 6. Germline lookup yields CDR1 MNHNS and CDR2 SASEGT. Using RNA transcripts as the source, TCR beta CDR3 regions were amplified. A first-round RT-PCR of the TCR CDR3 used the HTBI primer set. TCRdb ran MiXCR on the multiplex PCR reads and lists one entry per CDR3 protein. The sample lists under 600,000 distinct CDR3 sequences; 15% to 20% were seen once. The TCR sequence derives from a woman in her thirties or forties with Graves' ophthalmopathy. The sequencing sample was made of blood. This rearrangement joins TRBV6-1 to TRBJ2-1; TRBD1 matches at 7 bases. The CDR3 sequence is CASSGYRGDSYNEQFF. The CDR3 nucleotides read TGTGCCAGCAGTGGTTACAGGGGCGACTCCTACAATGAGCAGTTCTTC.